Each of the 18 T cell receptor beta chains below was sequenced from the same sample in a study of cytomegalovirus exposure and HLA in healthy donors. Primers: 60 Vbeta forward and 13 Jbeta reverse. TCRdb's copy holds only in-frame clones and misses some; the assay was immunoSEQ multiplex PCR. This table has 150,000 to 200,000 clones, over 60% appearing once. The source material was PBMCs. Every receptor here comes from a man aged 40-49 years in good health and CMV-seronegative.

The chain joins TRBV6-1 to TRBJ1-2; D is unresolved. CDR1 is MNHNS and CDR2 is SASEGT in the germline V gene. The ends were cut back, 2 bases at V and 7 bases at J, with 14 bases in the middle. The CDR3 runs 14 residues. CDR3 residues: CASSEQTGSGGYTF. The CDR3 DNA reads TGTGCCAGCAGTGAACAAACGGGTAGCGGTGGCTACACCTTC.

The rearrangement links TRBV19 to TRBJ1-2, with a weak D call TRBD1 (5 bases). The germline CDR1 and CDR2 sequences are LNHDA and SQIVND (reference sequence). V gave up 6 bases and J gave up 5 bases, with 16 bases separating them. CDR3 length: 14 residues. CDR3 nucleotide sequence: TGTGCCAGTAGAGGCTGGGGCCTAGGTTATGGCTACACCTTC. It codes for CASRGWGLGYGYTF.

This clone was picked up a small number of times. The chain employs TRBV18 and TRBJ2-2, with D possibly TRBD2 on 7 matching bases. The V gene lost 2 bases and the J gene lost 6 bases, with 16 bases spanning the gap. The CDR3 consists of 16 residues. CDR1 is KGHSH, CDR2 LQKENI, per germline. CDR3 DNA sequence: TGTGCCAGCTCACCAACGAGGGGGGGCTCCGCCGGGGAGCTGTTTTTT. Its protein is CASSPTRGGSAGELFF.

This chain uses TRBV29-1 with TRBJ2-1; the match to TRBD2 covers 14 bases. CDR3 length: 17 residues. J lost 4 bases, V lost 5 bases, and 10 bases had no gene match. CDR1 and CDR2 from the germline V gene are SQVTM and ANQGSEA. The DNA for the CDR3 is TGCAGCGTTCGAGGCGGGACTAGCGGGAGTGCTTACAATGAGCAGTTCTTC. Translation gives CSVRGGTSGSAYNEQFF.

This clone appeared once. This chain joins TRBV7-3 and TRBJ2-1, with 7 bases identical to TRBD2. The trim removed 3 bases at V and 6 bases at J, leaving 5 bases unmatched. Germline V gene data show CDR1 as SGHTA and CDR2 as FQGTGA. The CDR3 loop spans 14 amino acids. DNA of the CDR3: TGTGCCAGCAGCTTGGGAGGGACCTTCAATGAGCAGTTCTTC. It encodes CASSLGGTFNEQFF.

This clone appeared a single time. This same CDR3 is encoded by further DNA sequences in the sample. The chain is built from TRBV9 and TRBJ1-1; TRBD1 aligns across 9 bases. CDR1 SGDLS and CDR2 YYNGEE come from the germline V gene. Germline trimming cut 0 bases from V and 4 bases from J; bases unmatched to any gene: 4. This CDR3 spans 15 amino acids. CDR3 in DNA: TGTGCCAGCAGCGTAGGGGGACAGGGTCGCACTGAAGCTTTCTTT. Residues: CASSVGGQGRTEAFF.

The rearrangement joins TRBV6-5 to TRBJ2-7; 8 bases are shared with TRBD2. The CDR3 spans 16 residues. The V and J ends lost 2 bases and 7 bases, in that order; junction bases with no gene match: 13. Germline loops: CDR1 MNHEY, CDR2 SVGAGI. DNA of the CDR3: TGTGCCAGCAGTTACACCCACGGGGGGGTTATGAGGGAGCAGTACTTC. Amino acids: CASSYTHGGVMREQYF.

V is TRBV7-8 and J is TRBJ1-2, with 8 bases matching TRBD1. Unmatched junction bases numbered 4, after V lost 5 bases and J lost 5 bases. This CDR3 has 13 residues. Germline values: CDR1 SGHVS, CDR2 FQNEAQ. The CDR3 loop is CASSDGQGYGYTF. CDR3 in DNA: TGTGCCAGCAGCGACGGACAGGGTTATGGCTACACCTTC.

V usage is TRBV2 and J usage is TRBJ2-3; 9 positions match TRBD1. Germline V gives CDR1 SNHLY, CDR2 FYNNEI. With V trimmed by 3 bases and J by 3 bases, 1 base remained unmatched. The CDR3 length is 14 residues. The CDR3, as DNA: TGTGCCAGCAGTGAGGACAGGGGAACAGATACGCAGTATTTT. It codes for CASSEDRGTDTQYF.

This clone was recorded once. The rearrangement links TRBV5-6 to TRBJ1-1, with D uncertain. Trimming stripped 2 bases from V and 0 bases from J, with 17 bases between. CDR1 is SGHDT, CDR2 YYEEEE, per germline. The CDR3 loop spans 17 amino acids. Written as DNA, the CDR3 is TGTGCCAGCAGCTTCAGACCCTTGAGACGGGTGAACACTGAAGCTTTCTTT. Translated: CASSFRPLRRVNTEAFF. Filled out from reference TRBV5-6 and TRBJ1-1, the complete variable domain reads DAGVTQSPTHLIKTRGQQVTLRCSPKSGHDTVSWYQQALGQGPQFIFQYYEEEERQRGNFPDRFSGHQFPNYSSELNVNALLLGDSALYLCASSFRPLRRVNTEAFFGQGTRLTVV.

This clone occurred a few times. V and J are TRBV21-1 and TRBJ1-6. TRBV21-1 constitutes a pseudogene. This CDR3 has 13 residues. CDR3: CSSGGDPDSPLHF. CDR3 bases: TGCTCCAGCGGGGGGGATCCTGATTCACCCCTCCACTTT.

In its sample, this clone was seen a few times. The chain is built from TRBV9 and TRBJ2-7; possibly TRBD2 for D (5 bases). Trimming left V 3 bases short and J 0 bases short, with 10 bases between. The CDR3 length is 14 residues. Germline CDR1 SGDLS, CDR2 YYNGEE. The CDR3 spells CASSAVSDSYEQYF. The CDR3 region has the DNA TGTGCCAGCAGCGCAGTTAGCGACTCCTACGAGCAGTACTTC. The variable domain in full, completed from reference TRBV9 and TRBJ2-7, reads DSGVTQTPKHLITATGQRVTLRCSPRSGDLSVYWYQQSLDQGLQFLIQYYNGEERAKGNILERFSAQQFPDLHSELNLSSLELGDSALYFCASSAVSDSYEQYFGPGTRLTVT.

This chain joins TRBV19 and TRBJ1-2; D gene uncertain. Deletions cut 3 bases from V and 2 bases from J, with 10 bases between. The germline gives CDR1 LNHDA, CDR2 SQIVND (reference sequence). The CDR3 sequence is 14 residues long. The CDR3 loop is CASSISLYNYGYTF. CDR3 nucleotide sequence: TGTGCCAGTAGTATTAGCCTATACAACTATGGCTACACCTTC.

The chain joins TRBV6-1 to TRBJ2-3; D unresolved. Germline CDR1 reads MNHNS; CDR2 reads SASEGT. The CDR3 consists of 16 residues. V shed 4 bases and J shed 2 bases, with 16 bases lying between them. CDR3 loop: CASSVDEVGYTDTQYF. The CDR3 DNA reads as TGTGCCAGCAGTGTCGATGAGGTGGGTTACACAGATACGCAGTATTTT.

The chain uses TRBV7-2 and TRBJ1-5; D is unclear. Deletions cut 4 bases from V and 4 bases from J, with 11 bases between. Germline CDR1 is SGHTA and CDR2 is FQGNSA. The CDR3 totals 14 residues. The CDR3 DNA follows: TGTGCCAGCAGCTCCTACACAGCTAATCAGCCCCAGCATTTT. Encoded protein: CASSSYTANQPQHF.

The V gene is TRBV7-8, the J gene TRBJ1-4, with unresolved D. Germline CDR1 SGHVS, CDR2 FQNEAQ. The CDR3 runs 13 residues. The V end was cut by 1 base, the J end by 10 bases, with 10 bases between. The CDR3 region is CASSLVVYGKLFF. CDR3 nucleotides: TGTGCCAGCAGCTTAGTAGTGTACGGAAAACTGTTTTTT.

V is TRBV2 and J is TRBJ2-5, with 11 bases lining up with TRBD2. CDR3 length: 17 residues. V lost 7 bases and J lost 0; bases outside the gene matches: 10. In germline, CDR1 is SNHLY, CDR2 FYNNEI. The CDR3 DNA reads as TGTGCCAGCATGGCCTTAGCGGGAGGGCCAGACCAAGAGACCCAGTACTTC. This codes for CASMALAGGPDQETQYF.

This chain links TRBV7-7 with TRBJ2-2, with TRBD1 matching 7 bases. CDR1 is SSHAT and CDR2 is FNYEAQ in the germline V gene (reference sequence). The CDR3 consists of 15 residues. J was trimmed by 5 bases and V by 6 bases; bases with no gene match: 9. CDR3 sequence (DNA): TGTGCCAGCAGAGATTTAGGGGGCTCGACCGGGGAGCTGTTTTTT. Translating gives CASRDLGGSTGELFF.